Here is one TCR beta chain with its context. Its antigen is not identified. This specimen comes from a study of vaccination and CD4 T cells after COVID-19. Oncomine TCR Beta short-read sequencing was applied to DNA from cultured CD4+ T cells. One entry per CDR3 protein results from TCRdb running MiXCR on the PCR reads. This repertoire shows about 14,000 distinct CDR3 sequences, around three fifths found once; its top ten account for over 15%. Germline V gives CDR1 SGHRS, CDR2 YFSETQ. The CDR3 is 15 residues long. V gave up 0 bases and J gave up 4 bases; unmatched junction bases: 4. The treatment here: roughly 10-day PBMC culture with coronavirus spike peptide pools or control peptides (ViraFEST assay).

The genes are TRBV5-1 and TRBJ2-1; TRBD2 matches at 7 bases. The sample was CD4+ T cells from blood, cultured in vitro. The receptor was isolated from a human donor who had recovered from COVID-19. CDR3 residues: CASSLVGTTYNEQFF. CDR3 bases: TGCGCCAGCAGCTTGGTAGGGACTACATACAATGAGCAGTTCTTC.